The 11 T cell receptor beta chains presented below share a single source sample, sequenced in a study of Graves' ophthalmopathy and Graves' hyperthyroidism. Amplified TCR beta CDR3 regions were obtained using RNA transcripts as template. Second-round multiplex PCR came after first-round RT-PCR with HTBI primers. Via MiXCR, TCRdb re-called the multiplex PCR reads, giving one row per CDR3 protein. The sample shows about 220,000 distinct CDR3 sequences, 20% to 25% of them seen only once. Sequences were obtained from peripheral blood. The source is a woman aged 50 to 60 with Graves' ophthalmopathy.

The sample holds many counts of this clonotype. The V call is TRBV4-1, the J call TRBJ2-7, with TRBD1 matching over 7 bases. Germline loops: CDR1 MGHRA, CDR2 YSYEKL. V gave up 7 bases and J gave up 3 bases; unmatched junction bases: 12. This CDR3 contains 15 residues. The CDR3 DNA follows: TGCGCCAGCAACGCAGGGAGACAGGGCGGCTACGAGCAGTACTTC. It is translated as CASNAGRQGGYEQYF.

This clonotype was found many times. The CDR3: CSVAGTDSYEQYF. As DNA, the CDR3 is TGCAGCGTGGCCGGGACAGACTCCTACGAGCAGTACTTC. The chain has TRBV29-1 and TRBJ2-7, with 7 positions matching TRBD1. CDR3 length: 13 amino acids. Per germline, CDR1 SQVTM and CDR2 ANQGSEA. J gave up 0 bases and V 6 bases, and 5 bases lay outside the gene matches.

At least ten counts were recorded for this clonotype. The gene calls are TRBV6-1 and TRBJ2-7; D unresolved. CDR1 MNHNS and CDR2 SASEGT come from the germline V gene. The V end was cut by 2 bases, the J end by 4 bases, with 15 bases between. This CDR3 spans 15 amino acids. CDR3 nucleotides: TGTGCCAGCAGTGAAACGGTGAACAGTAGATACGAGCAGTACTTC. This codes for CASSETVNSRYEQYF.

In this sample, this clonotype turned up many times. In DNA form, the CDR3 reads TGCAGCGTTTCCCCTTCTCGGGTCCACGAGCAGTACTTC. Translating gives CSVSPSRVHEQYF. The chain carries TRBV29-1 and TRBJ2-7, with D hard to call. The germline V gene encodes CDR1 SQVTM and CDR2 ANQGSEA. V was shortened by 5 bases and J by 5 bases, with 16 bases between the two germline ends. CDR3 size: 13 residues.

This clonotype has at least ten counts. The chain has TRBV20-1 and TRBJ2-5; D might be TRBD1 or TRBD2, each matching 5 bases. V lost 3 bases, J lost 1 base, and 9 bases lay in between. Germline CDR1 is DFQATT and CDR2 is SNEGSKA (reference sequence). The CDR3 extends over 13 amino acids. In nucleotides, the CDR3 is TGCAGTGCTAGGACCGGGACCCAAGAGACCCAGTACTTC. It encodes CSARTGTQETQYF.

This clonotype has only a few counts. The chain uses TRBV29-1 and TRBJ2-7; D possibly corresponds to TRBD2 (6 bases). Germline V gene data show CDR1 as SQVTM and CDR2 as ANQGSEA. The CDR3 loop spans 14 amino acids. V was trimmed by 2 bases and J by 3 bases, leaving 14 bases between them. CDR3 sequence reads: CSVEFPGRGYEQYF. As DNA, the CDR3 is TGCAGCGTTGAATTCCCAGGGCGGGGCTACGAGCAGTACTTC.

This clonotype showed up many times. V gene TRBV6-5 combines with J gene TRBJ2-2; the match to TRBD1 covers 7 bases. The CDR3 is made up of 12 amino acids. Germline CDR1 and CDR2: MNHEY and SVGAGI. V trimming: 6 bases; J trimming: 7 bases; junction bases outside the gene matches: 2. CDR3 DNA: TGTGCCAGCAGGACAGGGTACGGGGAGCTGTTTTTT. The encoded protein is CASRTGYGELFF.

This clonotype occurred many times. V is TRBV19 and J is TRBJ2-7, with 8 positions matching TRBD1. The CDR3 has 13 residues. Trimming cost V 10 bases and J 0 bases; bases outside gene matches: 5. Germline V gene sequence: CDR1 LNHDA, CDR2 SQIVND (reference sequence). The DNA for the CDR3 is TGTGCCACTCAGGACAGGGTCTCCTACGAGCAGTACTTC. Translation: CATQDRVSYEQYF. The full variable domain, completed using reference TRBV19 and TRBJ2-7, is DGGITQSPKYLFRKEGQNVTLSCEQNLNHDAMYWYRQDPGQGLRLIYYSQIVNDFQKGDIAEGYSVSREKKESFPLTVTSAQKNPTAFYLCATQDRVSYEQYFGPGTRLTVT.

This clonotype showed up many times. This sequence joins TRBV27 and TRBJ1-5; perhaps TRBD1 as D (5 bases). V lost 7 bases and J lost 4, with 17 bases in between. The CDR3 sequence is 15 residues long. Per germline, CDR1 MNHEY and CDR2 SMNVEV (reference sequence). The CDR3 DNA sequence: TGTGCCAGCACGTCCTATAGGACAAAAAATCAGCCCCAGCATTTT. This codes for CASTSYRTKNQPQHF.

The chain is built from TRBV6-1 and TRBJ2-7; D remains ambiguous. V lost 2 bases and J 7 bases, leaving 18 bases between the germline ends. Germline CDR1 is MNHNS and CDR2 is SASEGT. CDR3 size: 15 residues. The chain's CDR3 is CASSEWIRRFGEQYF. Here the CDR3 DNA reads TGTGCCAGCAGTGAATGGATTCGCAGGTTCGGAGAGCAGTACTTC.

Regarding this clonotype: One junction end does not reproduce the germline sequence, and a read error may be involved. This chain links TRBV28 with TRBJ1-5; D is perhaps TRBD1 (5 bases). In germline, CDR1 is MDHEN, CDR2 SYDVKM. The CDR3 extends over 12 amino acids. CDR3 nucleotide sequence: TGTGCCAGCAGCTCCTCGGGGGAGCCCCAGCCTTTT. It translates to CASSSSGEPQPF.